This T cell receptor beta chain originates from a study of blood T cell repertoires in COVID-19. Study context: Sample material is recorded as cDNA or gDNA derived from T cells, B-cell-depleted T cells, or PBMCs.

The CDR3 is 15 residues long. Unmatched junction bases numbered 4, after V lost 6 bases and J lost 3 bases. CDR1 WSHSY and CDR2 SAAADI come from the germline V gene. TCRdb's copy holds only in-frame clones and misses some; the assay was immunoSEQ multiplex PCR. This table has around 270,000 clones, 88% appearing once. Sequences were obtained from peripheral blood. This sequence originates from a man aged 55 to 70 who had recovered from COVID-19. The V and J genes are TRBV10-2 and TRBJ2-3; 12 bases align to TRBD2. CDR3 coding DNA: TGCGCCAGCAGGGGGGGGACTAGCGGGACAGATACGCAGTATTTT. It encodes CASRGGTSGTDTQYF.